This TCR beta chain was recovered during a study of T cell responses to AZD1222 COVID-19 vaccine. Study as a whole: Pooling covered second doses at about 4 or about 12 weeks.

Regarding this clone: Its antigen remains unidentified.

Study results and caveats: Scientists sampled the repertoires only once the peak T cell response had passed. Two doses of AZD1222 preceded a rise in Spike-specific TCR breadth and depth. Females made up more of the donors, who were largely white British, and clonal diversity may have come out too low.

Profiled with immunoSEQ multiplex PCR; TCRdb holds only in-frame clones, not every one. The table records roughly 77,000 clones, 90% to 95% of them present only once. Per the germline V gene, CDR1 is MGHRA and CDR2 is YSYEKL. The CDR3 has 16 residues. Trimming removed 0 bases at V and 1 base at J, with 10 bases between. This sequence joins TRBV4-1 and TRBJ1-5, with D tentatively TRBD1 (5 bases). The receptor was isolated from an adult in good health. This material consisted of peripheral blood, taken on day 0 of AZD1222 vaccination. The CDR3 is CASSQDSRGSNQPQHF. The CDR3 DNA sequence: TGCGCCAGCAGCCAAGATTCAAGGGGAAGCAATCAGCCCCAGCATTTT.